These 24 T cell receptor beta chains originate from one sample sequenced in a study of cytotoxic CD8 clonotypes in ibrutinib-treated CLL. Profiling relied on immunoSEQ multiplex PCR, and the TCRdb table lists in-frame clones only, not all of them. The sample yields under 150,000 clones, roughly 90% seen once. The specimen comprised PBMCs, sampled after 12 months of ibrutinib treatment. The receptors shown here come from a human donor with chronic lymphocytic leukemia.

This clone showed up just once. One end of the junction fails to match germline, which may point to a read error. Other DNA sequences within the sample encode an identical CDR3. The V gene is TRBV30, the J gene TRBJ2-3; the D is unclear. Germline V gene data show CDR1 as GTSNPN and CDR2 as SVGIG (reference sequence). The CDR3 is 13 amino acids. The CDR3 loop reads CAWSVSLTDTQYF. The CDR3 DNA reads TGCGCCTGGAGTGTATCTCTCACAGATACGCAGTATTTT. Full variable domain (rest looked up from reference TRBV30 and TRBJ2-3): SQTIHQWPATLVQPVGSPLSLECTVEGTSNPNLYWYRQAAGRGLQLLFYSVGIGQISSEVPQNLSASRPQDRQFILSSKKLLLSDSGFYLCAWSVSLTDTQYFGPGTRLTVL.

The chain combines TRBV20-1 with TRBJ2-5; D uncertain. CDR3 length: 10 residues. Germline CDR1 DFQATT, CDR2 SNEGSKA (reference sequence). Deletions cut 3 bases from V and 4 bases from J, with 3 bases between. CDR3 in amino acids: CSASPETQYF. The DNA for the CDR3 is TGCAGTGCTAGCCCAGAGACCCAGTACTTC.

The rearrangement joins TRBV28 to TRBJ1-5; D is possibly TRBD1 (6 bases). The length of the CDR3 is 13 residues. Germline-derived CDR1 and CDR2 are MDHEN and SYDVKM. Trimming removed 7 bases at V and 7 bases at J, with 14 bases between. The CDR3 DNA sequence: TGTGCCAGCAAGACAGGTTCGGAGCAGCCCCAGCATTTT. Translated, it gives CASKTGSEQPQHF. The variable domain in full, completed from reference TRBV28 and TRBJ1-5, reads DVKVTQSSRYLVKRTGEKVFLECVQDMDHENMFWYRQDPGLGLRLIYFSYDVKMKEKGDIPEGYSVSREKKERFSLILESASTNQTSMYLCASKTGSEQPQHFGDGTRLSIL.

The genes are TRBV5-1 and TRBJ1-1, with D uncertain. The CDR3 sequence is 15 residues long. Looked up from germline, CDR1 is SGHRS and CDR2 is YFSETQ. The V and J ends lost 4 bases and 1 base respectively, with 14 bases between them. The CDR3 bases are TGCGCCAGCAGCCCAGCTCCTGGATCGAACACTGAAGCTTTCTTT. Amino acid sequence: CASSPAPGSNTEAFF.

This chain uses TRBV5-1 with TRBJ2-7, with 12 positions matching TRBD1. This CDR3 is built from 15 residues. The J segment lost 6 bases and the V segment lost 0 bases, leaving 4 bases of the junction unmatched. In germline, CDR1 is SGHRS, CDR2 YFSETQ. As DNA, the CDR3 is TGCGCCAGCAGCTTGGCTCCGGGACAGGGGGCCGAGCAGTACTTC. This sequence encodes CASSLAPGQGAEQYF.

V gene TRBV5-6 combines with J gene TRBJ2-7; no clear D. The V gene's germline CDR1 is SGHDT and CDR2 YYEEEE. This CDR3 comprises 12 residues. Trimming removed 3 bases from V and 2 bases from J, with 6 bases in between. The CDR3 nucleotides read TGTGCCAGCAGCTCGCAGGCCTACGAGCAGTACTTC. Amino acids: CASSSQAYEQYF.

The rearrangement uses TRBV29-1 and TRBJ2-7; D remains unclear. Trimming left V 4 bases short and J 3 bases short, with 7 bases between. The CDR3 is 11 amino acids. Germline assignment: CDR1 SQVTM and CDR2 ANQGSEA. The CDR3 DNA reads TGCAGCGTTGCCGGCTACTACGAGCAGTACTTC. As protein: CSVAGYYEQYF.

J is TRBJ2-5 and V is TRBV5-1; tentatively, D is TRBD2 (6 bases). Near its end, the DNA agrees better with TRBJ2-7, so the J call may be wrong. The CDR3 spans 14 residues. Germline-derived CDR1 and CDR2 are SGHRS and YFSETQ. The CDR3 nucleotides are TGCGCCAGCAGCTTGGGTAGCGGTGGCTACGAGCAGTACTTC. The encoded protein is CASSLGSGGYEQYF.

The chain is built from TRBV7-9 and TRBJ2-7, with 10 bases lining up with TRBD2. The CDR3 sequence is 12 residues long. Germline CDR1 is SEHNR and CDR2 is FQNEAQ (reference sequence). Trimming removed 8 bases from V and 4 bases from J; junction bases left unmatched: 2. CDR3 residues: CASCSGRYEQYF. In nucleotides, the CDR3 is TGTGCCAGCTGTAGCGGGAGGTACGAGCAGTACTTC. Complete variable domain (other parts from reference TRBV7-9 and TRBJ2-7): DTGVSQNPRHKITKRGQNVTFRCDPISEHNRLYWYRQTLGQGPEFLTYFQNEAQLEKSRLLSDRFSAERPKGSFSTLEIQRTEQGDSAMYLCASCSGRYEQYFGPGTRLTVT.

The chain combines TRBV10-3 with TRBJ1-2; D not certain. V shed 9 bases and J shed 8 bases, with 10 bases lying between them. Germline values: CDR1 ENHRY, CDR2 SYGVKD. This CDR3 has 10 amino acids. The CDR3 DNA follows: TGTGCCATAGGACCGGGGGGCTACACCTTC. This codes for CAIGPGGYTF.

The CDR3 loop is CASSVGPASETQYF. Written as DNA, the CDR3 is TGTGCCAGCAGCGTGGGCCCGGCGAGCGAGACCCAGTACTTC. The chain combines TRBV9 with TRBJ2-5; the D is unclear. Trimming left V 2 bases short and J 5 bases short, with 13 bases between. The CDR3 contains 14 residues. Germline lookup yields CDR1 SGDLS and CDR2 YYNGEE.

The chain employs TRBV4-2 and TRBJ1-5; D not resolved. The CDR3 consists of 14 residues. Germline CDR1 and CDR2: LGHNA and YNFKEQ. Trimming left V 1 base short and J 7 bases short, with 11 bases between. CDR3 DNA: TGTGCCAGCAGCCAAGTGACACATCAACAGCCCCAGCATTTT. Translation: CASSQVTHQQPQHF.

The rearrangement uses TRBV6-5 and TRBJ2-1, with TRBD2 matching over 9 bases. After removal of 8 bases from V and 2 bases from J, the junction contained 4 bases not matched to a gene. This CDR3 comprises 14 residues. Germline loops: CDR1 MNHEY, CDR2 SVGAGI. CDR3 loop: CASGRTSAYNEQFF. CDR3 nucleotide sequence: TGTGCCAGCGGGAGGACTAGCGCCTACAATGAGCAGTTCTTC.

The chain joins TRBV27 to TRBJ2-1; 7 positions match TRBD1. Losses at the gene ends were 6 bases for V and 0 bases for J; bases not matched to a gene: 5. CDR1 and CDR2 (germline): MNHEY, SMNVEV (reference sequence). This CDR3 has 15 residues. CDR3 region: CASRNDRASYNEQFF. The CDR3 nucleotides are TGTGCCAGCAGAAACGACAGGGCCTCCTACAATGAGCAGTTCTTC.

V usage is TRBV2 and J usage is TRBJ2-5, with D perhaps matching TRBD1 (5 bases). The V gene's germline CDR1 is SNHLY and CDR2 FYNNEI. Trimming removed 7 bases at V and 0 bases at J, with 18 bases between. The CDR3 is made up of 16 amino acids. Written as DNA, the CDR3 is TGTGCCAGCACCCTCATAGGGGCAGGAAACCAAGAGACCCAGTACTTC. It is translated as CASTLIGAGNQETQYF.

The V and J genes are TRBV19 and TRBJ2-7; 7 nucleotides agree with TRBD1. This CDR3 has 16 residues. Per the germline V gene, CDR1 is LNHDA and CDR2 is SQIVND (reference sequence). The ends lost 3 bases at V and 0 bases at J; junction bases unmatched: 8. The CDR3 bases are TGTGCCAGTAGTATCTCAGGGACAGCCTCCTCCTACGAGCAGTACTTC. Translation: CASSISGTASSYEQYF. Full variable domain (rest looked up from reference TRBV19 and TRBJ2-7): DGGITQSPKYLFRKEGQNVTLSCEQNLNHDAMYWYRQDPGQGLRLIYYSQIVNDFQKGDIAEGYSVSREKKESFPLTVTSAQKNPTAFYLCASSISGTASSYEQYFGPGTRLTVT.

The chain links TRBV5-1 to TRBJ2-5; D gene uncertain. CDR1 is SGHRS and CDR2 is YFSETQ in the germline V gene. This CDR3 region has 11 residues. The V end lost 4 bases, the J end lost 1 base, and 2 bases lay between the germline ends. CDR3 nucleotide sequence: TGCGCCAGCAGCACCCAAGAGACCCAGTACTTC. This translates into CASSTQETQYF.

This clone has a single count. The chain has TRBV7-6 and TRBJ2-1; 8 nucleotides match TRBD2. The germline V gene has CDR1 SGHVS and CDR2 FNYEAQ. This CDR3 is built from 16 residues. Germline trimming cut 2 bases from V and 8 bases from J; bases unmatched to any gene: 11. This chain's CDR3 is CASSLLPSGSTYEQFF. CDR3 nucleotide sequence: TGTGCCAGCAGCTTACTCCCCAGCGGGAGTACGTATGAGCAGTTCTTC.

This sequence joins TRBV5-1 and TRBJ2-1, with D maybe TRBD2 (6 bases). The CDR3 totals 14 residues. Germline V gene data show CDR1 as SGHRS and CDR2 as YFSETQ. V lost 0 bases, J lost 6 bases, and 10 bases lay in between. CDR3 bases: TGCGCCAGCAGCTTGGAAGTGACTAGCAATGAGCAGTTCTTC. It codes for CASSLEVTSNEQFF.

The CDR3 DNA reads TGTGCCAGCAGCTTAGAGGGGACAGGGGAACAGCCCCAGCATTTT. It encodes CASSLEGTGEQPQHF. This rearrangement joins TRBV7-6 to TRBJ1-5; 10 nucleotides agree with TRBD1. Germline CDR1 SGHVS, CDR2 FNYEAQ. The CDR3 is 15 amino acids. Trimming at V came to 1 base and at J to 7 bases, leaving 4 bases not matched to a gene.

The J gene is TRBJ2-1, the V gene TRBV19, with 14 bases matching TRBD2. This CDR3 has 19 amino acids. V was pared by 4 bases and J by 3 bases, with 11 bases of the junction left unmatched. The germline gives CDR1 LNHDA, CDR2 SQIVND (reference sequence). CDR3 residues: CASSNRDRGLAGVYNEQFF. In nucleotides, the CDR3 is TGTGCCAGTAGTAACCGGGACAGGGGACTAGCGGGAGTCTACAATGAGCAGTTCTTC.

V is TRBV7-2 and J is TRBJ2-4; D call uncertain. The V and J ends lost 5 bases and 7 bases respectively, with 12 bases between them. The CDR3 is 13 amino acids. CDR1 and CDR2 from the germline V gene are SGHTA and FQGNSA. The CDR3 loop reads CASSPFGWNIQYF. In DNA, the CDR3 is TGTGCCAGCAGCCCGTTCGGTTGGAACATTCAGTACTTC.

V and J are TRBV28 and TRBJ2-5; D may be TRBD2 (6 bases). The germline CDR1 and CDR2 sequences are MDHEN and SYDVKM. This CDR3 is built from 16 residues. V lost 3 bases and J lost 5, with 19 bases in between. CDR3 sequence reads: CASSFGFAGMMETQYF. The CDR3 DNA reads TGTGCCAGCAGTTTTGGATTTGCGGGGATGATGGAGACCCAGTACTTC.

The chain joins TRBV6-5 to TRBJ1-2; TRBD1 might be the D (5 bases). V lost 5 bases, J lost 3 bases, and 13 bases lay in between. Germline values: CDR1 MNHEY, CDR2 SVGAGI. The CDR3 runs to 14 residues. The CDR3 sequence: CASSNRQLYYGYTF. The CDR3 DNA follows: TGTGCCAGCAGTAATCGACAGTTATACTATGGCTACACCTTC.